This T cell receptor beta chain was retrieved from a study of blood T cell repertoires in COVID-19. Study-level background: The samples span acute and convalescent COVID-19 from the United States, Italy and Spain. PBMCs, B-cell-depleted T cells, or T cells provided the cDNA or gDNA that made up the material.

How the authors handled the data: From reference gene primer amplification, estimates of nucleated cell counts were derived. Generated by immunoSEQ multiplex PCR, the TCRdb table keeps only in-frame clones and is missing some. V and J calls and clone size follow that table, whereas D and trimming were derived from the DNA. The sample records roughly 68,000 clones, 88% being singletons. CDR1 is SGHRS, CDR2 YFSETQ, per germline. The CDR3 extends over 14 amino acids. V lost 6 bases to trimming and J lost 5 bases, with 14 bases between them. V is TRBV5-1 and J is TRBJ2-2; tentative D call: TRBD2 (5 bases). The source of this sequence is a man aged 45 to 65 with acute or convalescent COVID-19. The sequenced sample consisted of peripheral blood. The CDR3 here is CASKSGPGTGELFF. In DNA, the CDR3 is TGCGCCAGCAAAAGTGGGCCGGGGACCGGGGAGCTGTTTTTT.